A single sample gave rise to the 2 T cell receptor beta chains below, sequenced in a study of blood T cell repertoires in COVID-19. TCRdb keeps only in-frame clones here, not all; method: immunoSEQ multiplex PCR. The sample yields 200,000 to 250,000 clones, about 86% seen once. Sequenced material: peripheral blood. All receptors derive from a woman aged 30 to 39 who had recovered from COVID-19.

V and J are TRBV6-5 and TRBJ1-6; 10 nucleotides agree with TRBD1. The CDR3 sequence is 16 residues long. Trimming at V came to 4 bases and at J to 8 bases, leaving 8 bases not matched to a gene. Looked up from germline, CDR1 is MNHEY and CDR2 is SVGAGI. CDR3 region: CASSFGTGTGDSPLHF. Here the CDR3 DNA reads TGTGCCAGCAGTTTTGGGACCGGGACAGGGGATTCACCCCTCCACTTT.

The CDR3, as DNA: TGTGCCAGCAGCGGATCCGGGACAAGAATTGAGACCCAGTACTTC. It is translated as CASSGSGTRIETQYF. The rearrangement uses TRBV7-6 and TRBJ2-5; possible D gene TRBD1, 6 bases. The V and J ends lost 5 bases and 5 bases respectively, with 18 bases between them. The CDR3 runs 15 residues. Germline loops: CDR1 SGHVS, CDR2 FNYEAQ.